There are a few counts of the clone carrying this TCR beta chain. The record originates from a study of T cell repertoires in cytomegalovirus infection. TCRdb reprocessed the reads via MiXCR and lists one record per CDR3 protein. Of some 320,000 distinct CDR3 sequences detected, roughly 9.5% appear once; the ten largest clones hold 3.5% to 4.5%. The CDR3 has 16 amino acids. Germline V gene lookup returns CDR1 SGHTA and CDR2 FQGTGA. V lost 1 base and J 4 bases, leaving 13 bases between the germline ends. The sequence was collected from a human donor in good health (CMV status not recorded). Some clones in this sample may be carry-over from other donors' samples. What was sequenced was PBMCs. The chain couples TRBV7-3 to TRBJ2-2, with D tentatively TRBD1 (5 bases). The DNA for the CDR3 is TGTGCCAGCAGCTTAAAGAGCAGGGTCGGCACCGGGGAGCTGTTTTTT. It encodes CASSLKSRVGTGELFF.